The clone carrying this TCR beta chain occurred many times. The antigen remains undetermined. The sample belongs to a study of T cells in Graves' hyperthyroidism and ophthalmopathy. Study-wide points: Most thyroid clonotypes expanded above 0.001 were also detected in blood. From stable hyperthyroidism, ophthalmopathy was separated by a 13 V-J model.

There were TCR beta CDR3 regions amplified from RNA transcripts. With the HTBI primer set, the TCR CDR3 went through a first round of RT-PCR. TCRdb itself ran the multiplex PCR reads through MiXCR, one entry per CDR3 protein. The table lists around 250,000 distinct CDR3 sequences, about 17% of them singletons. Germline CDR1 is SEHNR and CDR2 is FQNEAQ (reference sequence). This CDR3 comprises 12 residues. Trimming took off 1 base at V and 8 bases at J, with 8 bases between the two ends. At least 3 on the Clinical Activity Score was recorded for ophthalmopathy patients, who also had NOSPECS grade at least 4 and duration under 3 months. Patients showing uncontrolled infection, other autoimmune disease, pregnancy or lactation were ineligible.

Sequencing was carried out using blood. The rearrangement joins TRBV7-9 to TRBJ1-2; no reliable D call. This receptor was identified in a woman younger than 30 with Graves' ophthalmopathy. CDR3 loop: CASSLGLFGYTF. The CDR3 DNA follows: TGTGCCAGCAGCTTAGGGTTATTCGGCTACACCTTC.